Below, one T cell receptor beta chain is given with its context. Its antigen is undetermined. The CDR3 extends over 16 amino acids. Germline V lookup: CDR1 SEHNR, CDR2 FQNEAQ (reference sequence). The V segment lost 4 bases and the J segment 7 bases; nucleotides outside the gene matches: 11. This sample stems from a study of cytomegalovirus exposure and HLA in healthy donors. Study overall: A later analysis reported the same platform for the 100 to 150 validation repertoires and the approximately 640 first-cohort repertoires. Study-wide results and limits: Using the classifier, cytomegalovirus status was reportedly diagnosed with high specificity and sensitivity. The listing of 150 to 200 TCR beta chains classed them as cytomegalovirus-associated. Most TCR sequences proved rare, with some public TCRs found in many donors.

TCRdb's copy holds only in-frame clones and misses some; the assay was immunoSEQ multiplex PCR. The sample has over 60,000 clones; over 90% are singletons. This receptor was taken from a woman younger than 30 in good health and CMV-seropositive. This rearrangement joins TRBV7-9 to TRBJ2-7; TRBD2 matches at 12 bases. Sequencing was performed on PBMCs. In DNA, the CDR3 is TGTGCCAGCAGCTCCAGCCGGACTAGCGGGATTAGAGAGCAGTACTTC. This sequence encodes CASSSSRTSGIREQYF.